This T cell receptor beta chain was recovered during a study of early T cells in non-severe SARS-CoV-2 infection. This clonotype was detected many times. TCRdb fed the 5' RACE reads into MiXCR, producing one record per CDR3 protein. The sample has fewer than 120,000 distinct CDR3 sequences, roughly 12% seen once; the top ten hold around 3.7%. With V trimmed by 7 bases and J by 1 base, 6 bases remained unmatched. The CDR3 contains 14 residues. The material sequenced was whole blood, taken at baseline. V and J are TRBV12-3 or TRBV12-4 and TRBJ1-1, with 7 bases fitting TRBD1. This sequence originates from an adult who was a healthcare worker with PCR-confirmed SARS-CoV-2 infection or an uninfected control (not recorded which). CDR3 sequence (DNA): TGTGCCAGCAAGGGGGCAGCTCCGAACACTGAAGCTTTCTTT. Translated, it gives CASKGAAPNTEAFF.